Listed below are T cell receptor beta chains from one sample, sequenced in a study of T cell responses to AZD1222 COVID-19 vaccine. Using immunoSEQ multiplex PCR, the repertoire was profiled, and TCRdb retains in-frame clones only, with some absent. The repertoire holds 20,000 or so clones, with about four fifths as singletons. Sample: peripheral blood, taken 28 days after the second AZD1222 dose. The receptors come from an adult who received the AZD1222 COVID-19 vaccine. Both conserved end residues are part of each CDR3. A D gene is named only where the DNA matches it firmly. Not every row has a clone size; where given, it reads once, few, many or a size class.

v_call	j_call	d_call	clone_size	cdr3_nt	cdr3_aa
TRBV29-1	TRBJ2-1	.	.	TGCAGCGTTGTTTGGCCTAAGAGGCCCAATGAGCAGTTCTTC	CSVVWPKRPNEQFF
TRBV6-4	TRBJ1-1	.	.	TGTGCCAGCAGTACGGACGGGAACACTGAAGCTTTCTTT	CASSTDGNTEAFF
TRBV4-3	TRBJ2-1	TRBD2	.	TGCGCCAGCAGCCAAGAGGGACTAGCGGGAGGAGGGTCCTACAATGAGCAGTTCTTC	CASSQEGLAGGGSYNEQFF
TRBV2	TRBJ1-1	.	.	TGTGCCAGCAGCAGTCGGGTAGGGACAATGAAAAACACTGAAGCTTTCTTT	CASSSRVGTMKNTEAFF
TRBV5-1	TRBJ2-1	.	few	TGCGCCAGCAGCTTGGCGGGAGAGTTGTACAATGAGCAGTTCTTC	CASSLAGELYNEQFF
TRBV4-1	TRBJ2-3	TRBD2	.	TGCGCCAGCAAGCTAGCGGGAGTTAAAACTAGCACAGATACGCAGTATTTT	CASKLAGVKTSTDTQYF
TRBV28	TRBJ2-2	.	.	TGTGCCAGCAGTTCCGCGGGGGACACTCGGGGCGGGGAGCTGTTTTTT	CASSSAGDTRGGELFF
TRBV2	TRBJ2-7	TRBD2	.	TGTGCCAGCACTGAACCGGGAGGCCTCTACGAGCAGTACTTC	CASTEPGGLYEQYF
TRBV28	TRBJ2-4	.	.	TGTGCCAGCAGTTCGGGGGACAGCGGAACCAAAAACATTCAGTACTTC	CASSSGDSGTKNIQYF
TRBV18	TRBJ2-1	TRBD2	.	TGTGCCAGCTCACCACCCGGGGTCAGAGCGGGAGACAAAATTGATGAGCAGTTCTTC	CASSPPGVRAGDKIDEQFF
TRBV19	TRBJ2-1	.	.	TGTGCCAGTAAATCCCTAACTAACGCGATATACAATGAGCAGTTCTTC	CASKSLTNAIYNEQFF
TRBV19	TRBJ1-5	.	.	TGTGCCAGTAGTATAGTTGCAGCCCCGGAGCCCCAGCATTTT	CASSIVAAPEPQHF
TRBV11-1	TRBJ2-7	.	.	TGTGCCAGCAGCCCCACGGGGAACAGGGTTGAATCGGACTTC	CASSPTGNRVESDF
TRBV28	TRBJ2-7	.	.	TGTGCCAGCATGGGAAGCGAATACGAGCAGTACTTC	CASMGSEYEQYF
TRBV9	TRBJ2-3	.	.	TGTGCCAGCAGCGCCCGGGCGGGGATCACAGATACGCAGTATTTT	CASSARAGITDTQYF
TRBV19	TRBJ2-1	.	.	TGTGCCAGTAGTACTGGACGGTACAATGAGCAGTTCTTC	CASSTGRYNEQFF
TRBV11-3	TRBJ2-1	TRBD2	few	TGTGCCAGCAGCCCCTATTTGGCGGGAGACCCCGTAGTCGGCAATGAGCAGTTCTTC	CASSPYLAGDPVVGNEQFF
TRBV5-4	TRBJ1-6	.	.	TGTGCCAGCAGCCCAGGGTATAATTCACCCCTCCACTTT	CASSPGYNSPLHF
TRBV4-2	TRBJ2-1	TRBD2	.	TGTGCCAGCAGCCAAGATCTAGCGGAGCACAATGAGCAGTTCTTC	CASSQDLAEHNEQFF
TRBV6-6	TRBJ2-5	.	.	TGTGCCAGCAGTTACTCGCAGGTTGATGAGACCCAGTACTTC	CASSYSQVDETQYF
TRBV5-4	TRBJ2-7	.	.	TGTGCCAGCAGCTTGGAAGGGACCCCGGAGGCCGAGCAGTACTTC	CASSLEGTPEAEQYF
TRBV18	TRBJ1-4	.	once	TGTGCCAGCTCACCACCGTCTAGGGGAGGTGAAAAACTGTTTTTT	CASSPPSRGGEKLFF
TRBV6-5	TRBJ2-7	TRBD2	.	TGTGCCAGCAGCTGGGGACTAGCGGGAAGCGAGCAGTACTTC	CASSWGLAGSEQYF
TRBV7-2	TRBJ1-2	.	.	TGTGCCAGCAGCTTAGGGACAGCTAACTATGGCTACACCTTC	CASSLGTANYGYTF
TRBV24-1	TRBJ2-7	.	.	TGTGCCACCAGTGATAATTTGGGCCACGAGCAGTACTTC	CATSDNLGHEQYF
TRBV7-2	TRBJ1-6	TRBD1	.	TGTGCCAGCAGCTTAGCGTTCCCCGGACAGGGGAATTCACCCCTCCACTTT	CASSLAFPGQGNSPLHF
TRBV9	TRBJ2-2	.	.	TGTGCCAGCAGCGTAGCACGGGTGAACACCGGGGAGCTGTTTTTT	CASSVARVNTGELFF
TRBV30	TRBJ2-1	.	.	TGTGCCTGGAGCTTGGGGGATGAGCAGTTCTTC	CAWSLGDEQFF
TRBV4-1	TRBJ1-6	TRBD1	large	TGCGCCAGCAGCCATCTGGACAGGGCCTACTCACCCCTCCACTTT	CASSHLDRAYSPLHF
TRBV25-1	TRBJ1-2	.	few	TGTGCCAGCAGTGCAACAGGGACCTATGGCTACACCTTC	CASSATGTYGYTF
TRBV30	TRBJ1-1	.	once	TGTGCCTTTGCCTTGAACACTGAAGCTTTCTTT	CAFALNTEAFF
TRBV11-3	TRBJ2-3	TRBD2	.	TGTGCCAGCAGCAATCTGGCGGGAGCCAGTGGAGATACGCAGTATTTT	CASSNLAGASGDTQYF
TRBV4-3	TRBJ2-1	.	.	TGCGCCAGCAGCCGATCGACGGCTTACGAGCAGTTCTTC	CASSRSTAYEQFF
TRBV25-1	TRBJ2-7	TRBD2	once	TGTGCCAGCAGTGAATGGGCTAGCGGCGAGCAGTACTTC	CASSEWASGEQYF
TRBV12-3/TRBV12-4	TRBJ2-3	TRBD2	.	TGTGCCGGGGGACGGGGGGGCGCAGATACGCAGTATTTT	CAGGRGGADTQYF
TRBV4-3	TRBJ1-3	.	.	TGCGCCAGCAGCCAAGGGGTCCTTGTCTCTGGAAACACCATATATTTT	CASSQGVLVSGNTIYF
TRBV30	TRBJ1-1	.	once	TGTGCCTGGAGTGTAGACATTCAGAACACTGAAGCTTTCTTT	CAWSVDIQNTEAFF
TRBV30	TRBJ1-1	.	.	TGTGCCTGGAGACAGGGCACTGAAGCTTTCTTT	CAWRQGTEAFF
TRBV7-2	TRBJ2-5	TRBD1	once	TGTGCCAGCAAACGGGACAGGCAAGAGACCCAGTACTTC	CASKRDRQETQYF